This T cell receptor beta chain was documented in a study of T cell changes during pregnancy in multiple sclerosis. This clone has only one observation. Using immunoSEQ multiplex PCR, the repertoire was profiled, and TCRdb retains in-frame clones only, with some absent. The sample includes tens of thousands of clones, 94% of them seen just once. With 1 base clipped from V and 7 bases from J, the junction kept 8 bases outside the gene matches. Germline V gives CDR1 SGHVS, CDR2 FNYEAQ. The CDR3 consists of 16 residues. The TCR was taken from a female donor with multiple sclerosis, enrolled in a pregnancy study. The source material was CD4+ T cells from peripheral blood mononuclear cells, sampled after pregnancy. The chain carries TRBV7-6 and TRBJ2-1; 9 nucleotides agree with TRBD2. The CDR3 region has the DNA TGTGCCAGCAGCTTAGTCTCAAGGAGCGGGAGGAATGAGCAGTTCTTC. It specifies CASSLVSRSGRNEQFF.